These T cell receptor beta chains were read from a single sample in a study of blood T cell repertoires in COVID-19. TCRdb's copy holds only in-frame clones and misses some; the assay was immunoSEQ multiplex PCR. This table holds hundreds of thousands of clones, more than 80% found once. Sequenced material: peripheral blood. Receptor source: a woman older than 75 with COVID-19, enrolled during active disease. CDR3s include the opening cysteine and the closing phenylalanine or tryptophan. The D gene is left open where the match is weak. The size entry is marked missing in some rows and otherwise reads once, few, many or a size class.

abundance: -; d_gene: -; j_gene: TRBJ1-1; len: 14; v_gene: TRBV27; CDR3aa: CASKEHREVGSAFF; CDR3nt: TGTGCCAGCAAGGAACACAGGGAAGTGGGTTCAGCTTTCTTT
abundance: -; d_gene: -; j_gene: TRBJ1-3; len: 18; v_gene: TRBV4-1; CDR3aa: CASSPRSRAGAIGNTIYF; CDR3nt: TGCGCCAGCAGCCCCCGGTCGCGGGCAGGGGCCATTGGAAACACCATATATTTT
abundance: -; d_gene: -; j_gene: TRBJ1-1; len: 13; v_gene: TRBV3-1/TRBV3-2; CDR3aa: CASSQYLNTEAFF; CDR3nt: TGTGCCAGCAGCCAATACTTGAACACTGAAGCTTTCTTT
abundance: few; d_gene: -; j_gene: TRBJ1-1; len: 14; v_gene: TRBV19; CDR3aa: CATLRQGQGTEAFF; CDR3nt: TGTGCGACACTTCGGCAGGGGCAGGGCACTGAAGCTTTCTTT
abundance: few; d_gene: -; j_gene: TRBJ2-3; len: 16; v_gene: TRBV5-1; CDR3aa: CASSFQSQSSTDTQYF; CDR3nt: TGCGCCAGCAGCTTCCAATCACAGTCTAGCACAGATACGCAGTATTTT
abundance: -; d_gene: -; j_gene: TRBJ2-7; len: 15; v_gene: TRBV3-1/TRBV3-2; CDR3aa: CASSQGTGYVYEQYF; CDR3nt: TGTGCCAGCAGCCAAGGAACAGGATATGTTTACGAGCAGTACTTC
abundance: -; d_gene: TRBD1; j_gene: TRBJ1-2; len: 16; v_gene: TRBV27; CDR3aa: CASSPQAGQGARGYTF; CDR3nt: TGTGCCAGCAGTCCACAAGCCGGACAGGGGGCACGAGGCTACACCTTC
abundance: -; d_gene: TRBD2; j_gene: TRBJ2-1; len: 14; v_gene: TRBV7-3; CDR3aa: CASSLGLAGDEQFF; CDR3nt: TGTGCCAGCAGCCTGGGACTAGCGGGAGACGAGCAGTTCTTC
abundance: -; d_gene: TRBD1; j_gene: TRBJ2-5; len: 17; v_gene: TRBV5-6; CDR3aa: CASTLTRGTASKETQYF; CDR3nt: TGTGCCAGCACCCTCACGAGAGGGACAGCCTCTAAAGAGACCCAGTACTTC
abundance: -; d_gene: -; j_gene: TRBJ1-1; len: 15; v_gene: TRBV5-1; CDR3aa: CASHRSMTGNTEAFF; CDR3nt: TGCGCCAGCCATCGCTCTATGACAGGCAACACTGAAGCTTTCTTT